The subject of this entry is one TCR beta chain. What it binds is unknown. Using immunoSEQ multiplex PCR, the repertoire was profiled, and TCRdb retains in-frame clones only, with some absent. The sample carries about 24,000 clones, over 55% recorded once. ViraFEST used viral peptide pools to expand antigen-specific CD4+ T cells before sequencing. With 9 to 11 days of culture completed, CD4+ T cells were isolated. Nucleocapsid antibody tests were negative, and the vaccine recipients had no prior SARS-CoV-2 infection. On days 3 and 7, fresh IL-2 medium replaced half the medium. These data originate in a study of vaccination effects on CD4 cells after COVID-19. Study-wide findings and caveats: Convalescent patients were few in the study, and early post-infection timepoints were absent.

V was pared by 8 bases and J by 2 bases, with 17 bases between. In germline, CDR1 is MNHEY, CDR2 SMNVEV (reference sequence). CDR3 length: 15 amino acids. The J gene is TRBJ2-3, the V gene TRBV27; no reliable D call. Source: CD4+ T cells from PBMCs cultured with HCoV-OC43 spike peptides, taken before COVID-19 vaccination. Regarding subset: HCoV-OC43 spike overlapping peptide pool stimulation. The origin of this receptor is a human donor who received a COVID-19 vaccine. The CDR3 sequence: CASGRLRLPTDTQYF. The DNA of the CDR3 is TGTGCCAGCGGCCGACTTCGGTTGCCCACAGATACGCAGTATTTT.